The sequence of this TCR beta chain was determined in a study of T cell responses to AZD1222 COVID-19 vaccine (dated by TCRdb to the early 2020s). Regarding the complete study: TCR sequencing was performed for more than 230 trial participants, of whom 207 were given two doses of AZD1222 and some 25 were given two doses of MenACWY control vaccine. Trial participants were enrolled by age into subgroups of 18-55, 56-69 and 70-plus years, and roughly 150, 30 and 60 TCR-sequenced participants, respectively, were included in these subgroups.

The CDR3 regions of human TCRbeta chains were analyzed by immunosequencing. Per the authors' processing: TCRs in the repertoires were compared against a reference library of SARS-CoV-2-specific TCRs that had been generated with the MIRA antigen-specificity platform. Breadth meant the fraction of unique TCRs that were SARS-CoV-2-associated, whereas depth meant the fraction of total T cells that were SARS-CoV-2-associated. Using the MIRA data, each spike-specific TCR was assigned both to the spike region to which the TCR was reactive and to a CD4 or CD8 class. Log10-transformed breadth and depth values were compared by one-way ANOVA with Sidak's multiple comparisons tests. TCRdb stores this immuneACCESS table with in-frame sequences only. Part of the clones is absent; in the studies checked, under half of the shortfall reflects unresolved V genes, and no reason is known for the rest. The DNA was the basis for D and trimming; V, J and clone size are from that table. The sample table holds 100,000 to 120,000 clones, of which 85% to 95% were seen once. The ten largest clones capture 2.9% of the sample.

In the paper's terms, the time point label means: about 28 days (+/-7) after the second vaccine dose. AZD1222 recipients given second doses at about 4 weeks or at about 12 weeks were pooled, since spike-specific TCR depth and breadth were not found to differ between the two schedules. The vaccinee samples were drawn from two UK trials, COV001 and COV002, one of which was a single-blind randomized controlled phase 2/3 trial testing AZD1222 (ChAdOx1 nCoV-19) in healthy adults. Trial participant PBMC samples were collected at day 0 and day 28 after the second dose for TCRbeta chain sequencing. Beyond this particular receptor, the publication reports: Reportedly, close to half of the unique spike-specific TCRs recognized epitopes lying outside the regions that are mutated in the B.1.351 and B.1.1.7 variants. Because no day 14 peak-response samples were available, repertoires were characterized only after the peak T cell response. Conclusions about previously exposed vaccinees were limited because only six AZD1222 recipients were SARS-CoV-2 seropositive at baseline. In the small 56-69-year group, the increase in depth fell short of significance, most likely because of low power. CD4 TCRs associated with the vaccine covered the entire spike protein, and the dominant responses were in regions 160-218 and 743-854. Spike-specific TCR breadth and depth rose significantly after two AZD1222 doses compared with day 0 and with MenACWY recipients. Most participants were white British and females outnumbered males, and the authors suggested that clonal diversity may have been underestimated.

Points on this clone: The target of this receptor is not known. Base-call qualities are not available, and no considerably larger clone is one nucleotide away.

CDR1 is given as SGHAT and CDR2 as FQNNGV, both from the germline V gene. The CDR3 measures 14 amino acids from cysteine to phenylalanine. Of all the DNA, just the CDR3 is kept, 42 bases in frame from base 1. The junction shows trimming of 1 base on V and 0 bases on J, plus 7 bases between the germline ends. The clonotype comes from an adult who received the AZD1222 COVID-19 vaccine. The chain joins TRBV11-2 to TRBJ2-7, with the D gene not clear enough to name. The material sequenced was peripheral blood, taken 28 days after the second AZD1222 dose. The nucleotides read TGTGCCAGCAGCTTAGGACATAGCTCCTACGAGCAGTACTTC. Translated, this gives CASSLGHSSYEQYF.